The entry below gives a single TCR beta chain sequence along with its context. No antigen is known for it. Base qualities were left out, and no much larger clone turns up one base away. The CDR3 goes from the cysteine to the phenylalanine over 15 residues. Left in the record is the CDR3 DNA by itself, 45 bases read in frame from the first base. At the junction V is shortened by 0 bases and J by 5 bases; bases outside the gene matches: 6. In the germline V gene, CDR1 corresponds to MGHRA and CDR2 to YSYEKL. This sample stems from a study of control samples from healthy donors and cancer patients (TCRdb year 2020). Libraries came from the immunoSEQ multiplex PCR assay. As stored in TCRdb, this immuneACCESS dataset retains in-frame rearrangements with V and J assigned. A fraction of the clones does not appear; measured against another copy, unresolved V genes explain less than half of the discrepancy, and the remainder lacks a known reason. The sample table contains tens of thousands of clones; only one count was recorded for approximately 90% of them. The ten largest clones capture roughly 22% of the sample.

The chain is made from TRBV4-1 and TRBJ2-5, with 7 bases aligning to TRBD2. The sample consisted of PBMCs. This TCR derives from a woman aged 40 to 50 with head and neck cancer. The CDR3 region has the sequence CASSQDGRGWETQYF. DNA sequence: TGCGCCAGCAGCCAAGATGGGAGGGGATGGGAGACCCAGTACTTC.